These T cell receptor beta chains were read from a single sample in a study of post-analysis software for immune sequencing data. Each CDR3 protein is one row after TCRdb ran MiXCR on the PCR reads. The sample has almost 700,000 distinct CDR3 sequences; more than 50% are singletons. What was sequenced was blood. The origin of the receptors is a girl aged 2-10 years with multiple sclerosis. The CDR3 runs from the conserved cysteine through the conserved F or W. D genes are given only for firm matches. Clone size is shown for a subset of rows, as once, few, many or a class of expanded clone.

j_call clone_size v_call d_call cdr3_aa cdr3_nt
TRBJ2-3 few TRBV12-3/TRBV12-4 . CASSRRGGGTDTQYF TGTGCCAGCAGCCGTAGGGGGGGCGGCACAGATACGCAGTATTTT
TRBJ2-4 . TRBV29-1 TRBD1 CSVGTGLSKNIQYF TGCAGCGTTGGGACAGGGCTTTCCAAAAACATTCAGTACTTC
TRBJ1-1 . TRBV20-1 TRBD1 CSVAGGGMAWNTEAFF TGCAGTGTCGCAGGGGGGGGAATGGCATGGAACACTGAAGCTTTCTTT
TRBJ2-3 few TRBV5-1 . CASSLARYRSTDTQYF TGCGCCAGCAGCTTGGCCCGATACCGTAGCACAGATACGCAGTATTTT
TRBJ2-3 . TRBV28 . CASGLQGRGTDTQYF TGTGCCAGCGGTTTACAGGGGAGGGGCACAGATACGCAGTATTTT
TRBJ1-4 . TRBV5-1 . CASTTGTQNEKLFF TGCGCCAGCACGACCGGGACTCAGAATGAAAAACTGTTTTTT
TRBJ2-7 . TRBV29-1 TRBD1 CSVATGPPNEQYF TGCAGCGTTGCGACAGGGCCACCGAACGAGCAGTACTTC
TRBJ2-5 few TRBV12-3/TRBV12-4 TRBD2 CASSLGLGGQETQYF TGTGCCAGCAGTTTGGGACTAGGGGGTCAAGAGACCCAGTACTTC
TRBJ2-1 few TRBV25-1 . CASSDYYEQFF TGTGCCAGCAGTGATTATTATGAGCAGTTCTTC
TRBJ2-1 . TRBV5-1 TRBD1 CASSLGQGKRYNEQFF TGCGCCAGCAGCTTGGGACAGGGTAAAAGGTACAATGAGCAGTTCTTC
TRBJ2-1 . TRBV7-2 TRBD2 CASSLGPGSLAIGEQFF TGTGCCAGCAGCTTGGGTCCCGGCTCACTAGCGATAGGAGAGCAGTTCTTC
TRBJ1-1 . TRBV12-3/TRBV12-4 TRBD1 CASRRDRRFTEAFF TGTGCCAGCAGGAGGGACAGGCGTTTCACTGAAGCTTTCTTT
TRBJ2-7 few TRBV15 . CATGPDLNEQYF TGTGCCACCGGGCCAGACCTGAACGAGCAGTACTTC
TRBJ1-1 . TRBV20-1 TRBD1 CSARAPTGKNTEAFF TGCAGTGCTAGGGCCCCGACAGGGAAGAACACTGAAGCTTTCTTT
TRBJ2-7 . TRBV28 . CASSSRDGSWEQYF TGTGCCAGCAGTTCCCGGGACGGGTCTTGGGAGCAGTACTTC
TRBJ1-6 . TRBV5-1 . CASSFDGNNSPLHF TGCGCCAGCAGCTTTGACGGAAATAATTCACCCCTCCACTTT
TRBJ2-5 once TRBV5-1 . CAGSFSGVWETQYF TGCGCCGGCAGCTTCTCGGGAGTGTGGGAGACCCAGTACTTC
TRBJ2-7 few TRBV27 TRBD2 CASSLAGGRYEQYF TGTGCCAGCAGTTTAGCGGGAGGGCGCTACGAGCAGTACTTC
TRBJ2-4 . TRBV6-4 TRBD2 CASSDRIAGGGNIQYF TGTGCCAGCAGTGACCGGATAGCGGGAGGGGGGAACATTCAGTACTTC
TRBJ2-7 . TRBV6-1 TRBD2 CASSALGGPPRTDSYEQYF TGTGCCAGCAGTGCTTTGGGAGGGCCACCTAGGACCGATTCCTACGAGCAGTACTTC
TRBJ2-5 . TRBV20-1 . CSAPLETQYF TGCAGTGCTCCCCTTGAGACCCAGTACTTC
TRBJ2-7 . TRBV7-2 . CASSGQMSSYEQYF TGTGCCAGCAGCGGACAGATGAGCTCCTACGAGCAGTACTTC
TRBJ1-1 . TRBV6-1 TRBD1 CASSNRGSTEAFF TGTGCCAGCAGTAACAGGGGATCCACTGAAGCTTTCTTT
TRBJ2-3 . TRBV10-3 TRBD2 CAISPGLGWTDTQYF TGTGCCATCAGCCCGGGACTAGGGTGGACAGATACGCAGTATTTT
TRBJ2-3 . TRBV29-1 . CSVEDPGVPDTQYF TGCAGCGTTGAAGATCCGGGGGTTCCAGATACGCAGTATTTT
TRBJ2-1 . TRBV30 TRBD2 CAWSTIAGSYNEQFF TGTGCCTGGAGTACTATAGCGGGTTCCTACAATGAGCAGTTCTTC
TRBJ1-2 . TRBV3-1 . CASSQRGDYGYTF TGTGCCAGCAGCCAACGGGGAGACTATGGCTACACCTTC
TRBJ2-3 . TRBV25-1 . CASSELMTPTSTDTQYF TGTGCCAGCAGTGAATTAATGACACCGACATCCACAGATACGCAGTATTTT
TRBJ2-5 . TRBV29-1 . CSCAITYQETQYF TGCAGCTGCGCCATAACGTACCAAGAGACCCAGTACTTC
TRBJ1-2 . TRBV3-1 . CASSQSYRDGYGYTF TGTGCCAGCAGCCAATCTTACAGGGACGGCTATGGCTACACCTTC
TRBJ2-7 . TRBV6-2/TRBV6-3 . CASSRSGHSYEQYF TGTGCCAGCAGTCGATCGGGACACTCCTACGAGCAGTACTTC
TRBJ2-1 once TRBV24-1 . CATSGDRPNNEQFF TGTGCCACCAGTGGAGACAGACCTAACAATGAGCAGTTCTTC
TRBJ2-7 . TRBV29-1 . CSVGFLHYEQYF TGCAGCGTTGGTTTTTTACACTACGAGCAGTACTTC
TRBJ2-7 . TRBV6-6 . CASSYRPGEFYEQYF TGTGCCAGCAGTTACCGGCCGGGGGAATTCTACGAGCAGTACTTC
TRBJ2-7 once TRBV6-5 . CASSYNGRYEQYF TGTGCCAGCAGTTACAACGGCAGATACGAGCAGTACTTC
TRBJ2-7 . TRBV13 . CASSLGGGTGEQYF TGTGCCAGCAGCTTGGGAGGGGGGACGGGCGAGCAGTACTTC
TRBJ1-5 . TRBV29-1 . CSVVERETSDQPQHF TGCAGCGTCGTGGAGCGTGAGACTTCCGATCAGCCCCAGCATTTT
TRBJ2-6 . TRBV12-3/TRBV12-4 TRBD2 CASIMGLAGVSGANVLTF TGTGCCAGCATAATGGGACTAGCGGGGGTCTCTGGGGCCAACGTCCTGACTTTC
TRBJ2-1 . TRBV10-2 TRBD1 CASRGQGWNEQFF TGCGCCAGCAGGGGACAGGGGTGGAATGAGCAGTTCTTC
TRBJ2-5 . TRBV5-6 TRBD2 CASSPVRGVRETQYF TGTGCCAGCAGCCCCGTGCGGGGGGTAAGAGAGACCCAGTACTTC
TRBJ1-4 . TRBV12-3/TRBV12-4 . CASSLWGGDEKLFF TGTGCCAGCAGTTTATGGGGAGGGGATGAAAAACTGTTTTTT